This is a list of T cell receptor beta chains from one sample in a study of OX40 agonist ivuxolimab in advanced cancers. Profiling relied on immunoSEQ multiplex PCR, and the TCRdb table lists in-frame clones only, not all of them. This table holds tens of thousands of clones, about 86% found once. The sample here was CD4+ or CD8+ T cells sorted from blood, taken in a trial of the OX40 agonist ivuxolimab. Every receptor here comes from an adult with an advanced solid tumor such as melanoma, head and neck, liver or kidney cancer. Both conserved end residues are part of each CDR3. The D gene is left open where the match is weak. Clone sizes are given selectively: once, few, many, or a class where the clone is expanded.

d_gene: TRBD1
v_gene: TRBV7-2
j_gene: TRBJ1-5
abundance: .
CDR3aa: CASSLYRGEAQHF
CDR3nt: TGTGCCAGCAGCCTATACAGGGGCGAGGCCCAGCATTTT

d_gene: TRBD1
v_gene: TRBV6-5
j_gene: TRBJ1-5
abundance: .
CDR3aa: CASSKTQGDQPQHF
CDR3nt: TGTGCCAGCAGCAAGACTCAGGGGGATCAGCCCCAGCATTTT

d_gene: .
v_gene: TRBV4-1
j_gene: TRBJ2-3
abundance: .
CDR3aa: CASSPYGPSTDTQYF
CDR3nt: TGCGCCAGCAGCCCCTACGGACCTAGCACAGATACGCAGTATTTT

d_gene: TRBD2
v_gene: TRBV13
j_gene: TRBJ2-5
abundance: once
CDR3aa: CASSLGASGGAGETQYF
CDR3nt: TGTGCCAGCAGCCTTGGGGCTAGCGGGGGGGCAGGAGAGACCCAGTACTTC

d_gene: TRBD2
v_gene: TRBV5-8
j_gene: TRBJ2-5
abundance: .
CDR3aa: CASSYWTSGETQYF
CDR3nt: TGTGCCAGCAGCTATTGGACTAGTGGGGAGACCCAGTACTTC

d_gene: .
v_gene: TRBV10-3
j_gene: TRBJ1-1
abundance: .
CDR3aa: CASTTDLMNTEAFF
CDR3nt: TGTGCCTCGACGACAGACCTCATGAACACTGAAGCTTTCTTT

d_gene: .
v_gene: TRBV5-1
j_gene: TRBJ1-1
abundance: .
CDR3aa: CASSASALRNTEAFF
CDR3nt: TGCGCCAGCAGCGCCTCGGCGTTAAGAAACACTGAAGCTTTCTTT

d_gene: .
v_gene: TRBV12-5
j_gene: TRBJ1-3
abundance: .
CDR3aa: CASGLATIYF
CDR3nt: TGTGCTAGTGGTTTGGCCACCATATATTTT

d_gene: TRBD1
v_gene: TRBV5-1
j_gene: TRBJ2-5
abundance: .
CDR3aa: CASSLTGQGSQETQYF
CDR3nt: TGCGCCAGCAGCTTGACAGGACAGGGCTCTCAAGAGACCCAGTACTTC

d_gene: TRBD2
v_gene: TRBV5-4
j_gene: TRBJ2-5
abundance: .
CDR3aa: CASSWVAGKQETQYF
CDR3nt: TGTGCCAGCAGCTGGGTAGCGGGGAAACAAGAGACCCAGTACTTC

d_gene: .
v_gene: TRBV9
j_gene: TRBJ1-6
abundance: .
CDR3aa: CASSVVGEGSPLHF
CDR3nt: TGTGCCAGCAGCGTAGTAGGGGAGGGGTCACCCCTCCACTTT

d_gene: .
v_gene: TRBV2
j_gene: TRBJ2-1
abundance: .
CDR3aa: CASSGTVVPFF
CDR3nt: TGTGCCAGCAGTGGGACTGTGGTTCCGTTCTTC

d_gene: .
v_gene: TRBV4-1
j_gene: TRBJ1-6
abundance: .
CDR3aa: CASSPDSYNSPLHF
CDR3nt: TGCGCCAGCAGCCCGGACAGCTATAATTCACCCCTCCACTTT

d_gene: .
v_gene: TRBV6-1
j_gene: TRBJ2-3
abundance: once
CDR3aa: CASSAFLDTQYF
CDR3nt: TGTGCCAGCAGTGCGTTTCTAGATACGCAGTATTTT

d_gene: .
v_gene: TRBV4-2
j_gene: TRBJ2-7
abundance: .
CDR3aa: CASSQDLGYLYEQYF
CDR3nt: TGTGCCAGCAGCCAAGACCTCGGATACCTGTACGAGCAGTACTTC

d_gene: .
v_gene: TRBV6-1
j_gene: TRBJ2-7
abundance: .
CDR3aa: CASSEVVEEQYF
CDR3nt: TGTGCCAGCAGTGAAGTTGTGGAGGAGCAGTACTTC

d_gene: TRBD2
v_gene: TRBV5-4
j_gene: TRBJ2-3
abundance: .
CDR3aa: CASSPFGGGRTDTQYF
CDR3nt: TGTGCCAGCAGCCCCTTCGGGGGGGGTCGCACAGATACGCAGTATTTT

d_gene: .
v_gene: TRBV7-9
j_gene: TRBJ2-7
abundance: few
CDR3aa: CASSLSRNAYEQYF
CDR3nt: TGTGCCAGCAGCCTGAGCAGGAACGCCTACGAGCAGTACTTC

d_gene: TRBD2
v_gene: TRBV7-9
j_gene: TRBJ2-1
abundance: .
CDR3aa: CASSSSGGYNEQFF
CDR3nt: TGTGCCAGCAGCTCGAGCGGGGGCTACAATGAGCAGTTCTTC

d_gene: .
v_gene: TRBV9
j_gene: TRBJ1-2
abundance: .
CDR3aa: CASSADNGYGYTF
CDR3nt: TGTGCCAGCAGCGCAGACAATGGCTATGGCTACACCTTC

d_gene: .
v_gene: TRBV4-1
j_gene: TRBJ2-3
abundance: .
CDR3aa: CASSQGGSSTDTQYF
CDR3nt: TGCGCCAGCAGCCAAGGAGGCTCAAGCACAGATACGCAGTATTTT

d_gene: TRBD2
v_gene: TRBV29-1
j_gene: TRBJ2-3
abundance: .
CDR3aa: CSVDVAGVTDTQYF
CDR3nt: TGCAGCGTTGATGTAGCGGGGGTAACAGATACGCAGTATTTT

d_gene: .
v_gene: TRBV19
j_gene: TRBJ2-7
abundance: few
CDR3aa: CASSIDTGPSYEQYF
CDR3nt: TGTGCCAGTAGTATAGATACAGGGCCCTCCTACGAGCAGTACTTC

d_gene: .
v_gene: TRBV7-8
j_gene: TRBJ1-5
abundance: .
CDR3aa: CASSLDRPGVGQPQHF
CDR3nt: TGTGCCAGCAGCTTAGATAGGCCAGGCGTCGGTCAGCCCCAGCATTTT

d_gene: .
v_gene: TRBV5-4
j_gene: TRBJ2-2
abundance: .
CDR3aa: CASSLNTGELFF
CDR3nt: TGTGCCAGCAGCTTGAACACCGGGGAGCTGTTTTTT

d_gene: .
v_gene: TRBV5-1
j_gene: TRBJ2-6
abundance: .
CDR3aa: CASSLSVAGANVLTF
CDR3nt: TGCGCCAGCAGCTTGTCGGTGGCTGGGGCCAACGTCCTGACTTTC

d_gene: .
v_gene: TRBV18
j_gene: TRBJ1-5
abundance: .
CDR3aa: CASSETDNQPQHF
CDR3nt: TGTGCCAGCTCAGAAACGGACAATCAGCCCCAGCATTTT

d_gene: TRBD2
v_gene: TRBV6-1
j_gene: TRBJ2-3
abundance: .
CDR3aa: CASSTSGGPSYTQYF
CDR3nt: TGTGCCAGCAGCACTAGCGGGGGCCCCTCATATACGCAGTATTTT

d_gene: .
v_gene: TRBV20-1
j_gene: TRBJ2-5
abundance: .
CDR3aa: CSASLWETQYF
CDR3nt: TGCAGTGCTAGTCTGTGGGAGACCCAGTACTTC

d_gene: TRBD2
v_gene: TRBV9
j_gene: TRBJ2-1
abundance: .
CDR3aa: CASSPVGLAAYNEQFF
CDR3nt: TGTGCCAGCAGCCCCGTGGGTCTAGCGGCATACAATGAGCAGTTCTTC

d_gene: .
v_gene: TRBV12-5
j_gene: TRBJ1-3
abundance: once
CDR3aa: CASGRTTQPLRNTIYF
CDR3nt: TGTGCTAGTGGTCGCACCACTCAACCTCTTAGAAACACCATATATTTT

d_gene: .
v_gene: TRBV4-1
j_gene: TRBJ2-3
abundance: few
CDR3aa: CASSLGAGYTDTQYF
CDR3nt: TGCGCCAGCAGCCTAGGGGCGGGTTACACAGATACGCAGTATTTT

d_gene: .
v_gene: TRBV6-1
j_gene: TRBJ2-3
abundance: .
CDR3aa: CASSHLGADTQYF
CDR3nt: TGTGCCAGCAGTCACCTAGGGGCAGATACGCAGTATTTT

d_gene: .
v_gene: TRBV7-8
j_gene: TRBJ1-4
abundance: .
CDR3aa: CVPSVAFNEKLFF
CDR3nt: TGTGTTCCCTCTGTGGCCTTCAATGAAAAACTGTTTTTT